This T cell receptor (beta chain) was documented in a study of T-cell reconstitution after alpha-beta-depleted transplantation in children. This clonotype was found a few times. Its antigen remains unknown. The germline CDR1 and CDR2 sequences are LNHDA and SQIVND (reference sequence). Trimming took off 3 bases at V and 5 bases at J, with 17 bases between the two ends. The CDR3 totals 16 residues. Study-wide findings and caveats: For some patients, TCRbeta diversity was high at day 60 because of recipient T cells and thymic progenitors that survived. T-cell counts and diversity were attributed mostly to newly produced T cells one year after transplant.

During its preparation, the TCRbeta library received unique molecular identifiers. TCRdb reprocessed the PCR reads with MiXCR, giving one entry per CDR3 protein. The sample lists just over 950,000 distinct CDR3 sequences; under 30% were seen once. Material: PBMCs, mostly from graft donor cells, obtained 360 days after TCRalphabeta/CD19-depleted stem cell transplant. The TCR was taken from a boy less than two years old who had a stem cell transplant for SCID, so the T cells may come from the graft donor. This chain uses TRBV19 with TRBJ2-1, with a weak D call TRBD1 (5 bases). In nucleotides, the CDR3 is TGTGCCAGTAGTATCGCGGACCCCCGCAGGGACAATGAGCAGTTCTTC. Its protein is CASSIADPRRDNEQFF.